A single sample is the source of the 32 T cell receptor beta chains below, sequenced in a study of response to subunit inactivated influenza vaccine. TCRdb passed the RT-PCR reads through MiXCR, listing each CDR3 protein once. The repertoire holds around 200,000 distinct CDR3 sequences, with about 9% as singletons. The input for sequencing was non-naive T cells sorted from PBMCs, taken on the day of vaccination. The receptors derive from a man between 50 and 59 years old who received an inactivated influenza vaccine.

The sample holds a few counts of this clonotype. This chain connects TRBV3-1 to TRBJ2-1, with a possible D match to TRBD1 (7 bases). Germline-derived CDR1 and CDR2 are LGHDT and YNNKEL (reference sequence). This CDR3 spans 15 amino acids. V gave up 1 base and J gave up 7 bases, with 14 bases separating them. The CDR3 is CASSQGQAGGNEQFF. Written as DNA, the CDR3 is TGTGCCAGCAGCCAAGGTCAGGCAGGGGGGAATGAGCAGTTCTTC.

This clonotype was observed a handful of times. The CDR3 here is CAISEPSGFSYNEQFF. CDR3 DNA: TGTGCCATCAGTGAGCCTAGTGGCTTCTCCTACAATGAGCAGTTCTTC. The rearrangement joins TRBV10-3 to TRBJ2-1; no clear D gene. V was pared by 2 bases and J by 0 bases, with 11 bases between. Germline V gene data show CDR1 as ENHRY and CDR2 as SYGVKD. The CDR3 loop spans 16 amino acids.

This clonotype showed up many times. V gene TRBV11-2 combines with J gene TRBJ2-7; TRBD1 might be the D (5 bases). Trimming stripped 4 bases from V and 3 bases from J, with 13 bases between. There are 14 residues in the CDR3. CDR1 is SGHAT and CDR2 is FQNNGV in the germline V gene. Written as DNA, the CDR3 is TGTGCCAGCAGCTCCCAGGGATCTCTCTACGAGCAGTACTTC. Translating gives CASSSQGSLYEQYF.

This clonotype occurred a few times. The genes are TRBV10-2 and TRBJ1-1, with a tentative D call TRBD1 (5 bases). CDR1 and CDR2 from the germline V gene are WSHSY and SAAADI. This CDR3 has 12 amino acids. V lost 6 bases, J lost 6 bases, and 11 bases lay in between. The CDR3 sequence is CASRQGAPEAFF. CDR3 coding DNA: TGCGCCAGCAGGCAGGGAGCCCCTGAAGCTTTCTTT.

This clonotype was counted many times. The rearrangement joins TRBV6-5 to TRBJ2-1; 14 positions agree with TRBD2. The CDR3 sequence is 19 residues long. V gave up 0 bases and J gave up 10 bases; unmatched junction bases: 14. Germline CDR1 MNHEY, CDR2 SVGAGI. CDR3 DNA: TGTGCCAGCAGTTACTCGATGCCGGGGACTAGCGGGGGCAGGCAGGAGCAGTTCTTC. It is translated as CASSYSMPGTSGGRQEQFF.

The rearrangement joins TRBV5-1 to TRBJ2-1, with 7 bases matching TRBD1. The CDR3 has 15 amino acids. Unmatched junction bases numbered 12, after V lost 5 bases and J lost 7 bases. In germline, CDR1 is SGHRS, CDR2 YFSETQ. The CDR3, as DNA: TGCGCCAGCAGTCCCGGGACAGTAGGCTGGAATGAGCAGTTCTTC. Translated: CASSPGTVGWNEQFF.

There are many counts of this clonotype. V is TRBV12-3 or TRBV12-4 and J is TRBJ2-1, with unresolved D. The CDR3 is made up of 12 amino acids. Trimming stripped 1 base from V and 9 bases from J, with 7 bases between. CDR3 DNA: TGTGCCAGCAGTTTAGGGACCTCTGAGCAGTTCTTC. Protein product: CASSLGTSEQFF.

This clonotype was counted a few times. Mismatch with germline at one junction end may stem from a read error. The chain couples TRBV20-1 to TRBJ2-2; perhaps D is TRBD1 or TRBD2 (5 bases each). CDR1 and CDR2 (germline): DFQATT, SNEGSKA (reference sequence). The CDR3 consists of 12 residues. The CDR3, as DNA: TGCAGTGCAAGAGGGGTCACCGGGGAGCTGTTTTTT. Translation: CSARGVTGELFF.

This clonotype was counted between two and nine times. This sequence joins TRBV27 and TRBJ2-5; TRBD1 aligns across 8 bases. V was pared by 5 bases and J by 4 bases, with 12 bases of the junction left unmatched. Germline loops: CDR1 MNHEY, CDR2 SMNVEV (reference sequence). The CDR3 runs to 16 residues. CDR3 nucleotides: TGTGCCAGCAGTCAGGGGACAGGAGATTTAAGAGAGACCCAGTACTTC. Translation gives CASSQGTGDLRETQYF.

This clonotype was counted a few times. The chain couples TRBV18 to TRBJ2-2; weak D call: TRBD1 (6 bases). The germline CDR1 and CDR2 sequences are KGHSH and LQKENI. The V end lost 6 bases, the J end lost 0 bases, and 14 bases lay between the germline ends. This CDR3 contains 16 residues. The CDR3 DNA follows: TGTGCCAGCTCCCTGTACGAGGGGGCGAACACCGGGGAGCTGTTTTTT. Its protein product is CASSLYEGANTGELFF.

The sample holds many counts of this clonotype. The chain carries TRBV5-1 and TRBJ1-2, with D perhaps matching TRBD1 (6 bases). The V and J ends lost 0 bases and 7 bases respectively, with 13 bases between them. Germline V gene lookup returns CDR1 SGHRS and CDR2 YFSETQ. CDR3 length equals 14 residues. The CDR3, as DNA: TGCGCCAGCAGCTTGGGCACAGGGATGCGTGGCTACACCTTC. Amino acid sequence: CASSLGTGMRGYTF. Filled out from reference TRBV5-1 and TRBJ1-2, the complete variable domain reads KAGVTQTPRYLIKTRGQQVTLSCSPISGHRSVSWYQQTPGQGLQFLFEYFSETQRNKGNFPGRFSGRQFSNSRSEMNVSTLELGDSALYLCASSLGTGMRGYTFGSGTRLTVV.

This clonotype was recorded at least ten times. This chain joins TRBV20-1 and TRBJ2-7; D remains ambiguous. Germline V gene data show CDR1 as DFQATT and CDR2 as SNEGSKA (reference sequence). The CDR3 spans 14 residues. Trimming took 2 bases from V and 6 from J, leaving 17 bases between them. The CDR3 protein is CSARLFGPVGEQYF. In DNA form, the CDR3 reads TGCAGTGCTAGACTTTTCGGGCCGGTAGGCGAGCAGTACTTC.

This sequence joins TRBV7-9 and TRBJ1-1; no clear D. The germline CDR1 and CDR2 sequences are SEHNR and FQNEAQ (reference sequence). The CDR3 is 12 residues long. The V and J ends lost 1 base and 8 bases respectively, with 8 bases between them. The CDR3 is CASSLDRFEAFF. The CDR3 coding sequence is TGTGCCAGCAGCTTAGATAGGTTCGAAGCTTTCTTT. The variable domain in full, completed from reference TRBV7-9 and TRBJ1-1, reads DTGVSQNPRHKITKRGQNVTFRCDPISEHNRLYWYRQTLGQGPEFLTYFQNEAQLEKSRLLSDRFSAERPKGSFSTLEIQRTEQGDSAMYLCASSLDRFEAFFGQGTRLTVV.

The sample holds a few counts of this clonotype. The chain employs TRBV2 and TRBJ2-1, with a weak D call TRBD2 (6 bases). Trimming pared 7 bases from V and 10 bases from J, leaving 11 bases between. This CDR3 has 11 residues. Per the germline V gene, CDR1 is SNHLY and CDR2 is FYNNEI. The CDR3 region has the DNA TGTGCCAGCACGCGGGAAGGGGAGCAGTTCTTC. This sequence encodes CASTREGEQFF.

This clonotype showed up many times. The V and J genes are TRBV18 and TRBJ1-2; TRBD1 might be the D (6 bases). V gave up 3 bases and J gave up 6 bases, with 14 bases separating them. Germline CDR1 reads KGHSH; CDR2 reads LQKENI. The CDR3 loop spans 14 amino acids. CDR3 in amino acids: CASSPGRQDNGYTF. The CDR3 DNA reads TGTGCCAGCTCACCGGGGAGACAGGACAATGGCTACACCTTC.

This clonotype was seen more than once but under ten times. The chain recombines TRBV27 with TRBJ2-1; TRBD2 might be the D (7 bases). CDR3 length equals 17 residues. V was clipped by 6 bases and J by 9 bases, with 27 bases between them. Germline V gene lookup returns CDR1 MNHEY and CDR2 SMNVEV (reference sequence). Here the CDR3 reads CASRSLGRVGGAAEQFF. CDR3 nucleotide sequence: TGTGCCAGCAGATCTTTAGGTCGGGTGGGGGGGGCTGCTGAGCAGTTCTTC.

V and J are TRBV4-3 and TRBJ2-2; TRBD1 aligns across 7 bases. This CDR3 is built from 16 residues. V shed 3 bases, J shed 2 bases, and the junction held 6 bases outside the gene matches. The germline V gene encodes CDR1 LGHNA and CDR2 YSLEER. This CDR3 is CASSQSGTANTGELFF. In nucleotides, the CDR3 is TGCGCCAGCAGCCAGTCCGGGACAGCCAACACCGGGGAGCTGTTTTTT.

The gene calls are TRBV11-2 and TRBJ2-1; a weak D match, TRBD2 (5 bases). This CDR3 contains 15 residues. V dropped 8 bases and J dropped 0 bases, with 14 bases sitting between them. Germline V gene data show CDR1 as SGHAT and CDR2 as FQNNGV. CDR3 coding DNA: TGTGCCAGCCGGACTTTTGCAAGCTCCTACAATGAGCAGTTCTTC. Protein sequence: CASRTFASSYNEQFF.

This sequence joins TRBV10-3 and TRBJ2-7, with 7 positions matching TRBD2. In germline, CDR1 is ENHRY, CDR2 SYGVKD. The J segment lost 3 bases and the V segment lost 6 bases, leaving 17 bases of the junction unmatched. This CDR3 region has 17 residues. CDR3 coding DNA: TGTGCCATCAGCCAGGAGAGGATAAGGGAGGGAAACTACGAGCAGTACTTC. Translating gives CAISQERIREGNYEQYF.

This clonotype came up many times. The chain employs TRBV28 and TRBJ2-7; D unresolved. The V end was cut by 5 bases, the J end by 0 bases, with 11 bases between. Germline V gives CDR1 MDHEN, CDR2 SYDVKM. The CDR3 contains 14 residues. In DNA form, the CDR3 reads TGTGCCAGCAGTCCGGACGGTAACTCCTACGAGCAGTACTTC. Amino acids: CASSPDGNSYEQYF.

This rearrangement joins TRBV7-2 to TRBJ2-1; the D gene is possibly TRBD2 (5 bases). Germline CDR1 SGHTA, CDR2 FQGNSA. With 5 bases removed from V and 1 base from J, the gap between germline ends came to 12 bases. The CDR3 is 15 amino acids. CDR3 region: CASSRTVVSYNEQFF. The CDR3 nucleotides read TGTGCCAGCAGCCGGACTGTTGTATCCTACAATGAGCAGTTCTTC.

This clonotype was seen more than once but under ten times. This rearrangement joins TRBV11-2 to TRBJ2-7; 12 bases agree with TRBD2. Germline lookup yields CDR1 SGHAT and CDR2 FQNNGV. The CDR3 covers 14 residues. The V segment lost 1 base and the J segment 8 bases; nucleotides outside the gene matches: 3. The CDR3 protein is CASSLGLAGDKQYF. The CDR3 DNA reads as TGTGCCAGCAGCTTAGGACTAGCGGGAGATAAGCAGTACTTC.

This clonotype was found a few times. The V call is TRBV9, the J call TRBJ2-5; 7 nucleotides match TRBD1. The CDR3 covers 14 residues. Germline V gives CDR1 SGDLS, CDR2 YYNGEE. The junction had 0 bases not matched to a gene; V was cut back by 0 bases and J by 1 base. The CDR3 DNA sequence: TGTGCCAGCAGCGTAGGGACAGGCCAAGAGACCCAGTACTTC. Protein sequence: CASSVGTGQETQYF.

This clonotype has a count of ten or more. The chain couples TRBV12-3 or TRBV12-4 to TRBJ1-1; no definite D call. Trimming left V 8 bases short and J 11 bases short, with 15 bases between. The CDR3 loop spans 11 amino acids. The CDR3 bases are TGTGCCAGCGGACGGGGTGTAGGGGCTTTCTTT. Translation gives CASGRGVGAFF.

This clonotype has a handful of counts. The chain is built from TRBV4-1 and TRBJ2-7; 7 bases agree with TRBD1. The CDR3 runs 15 residues. The germline CDR1 and CDR2 sequences are MGHRA and YSYEKL. J was trimmed by 3 bases and V by 3 bases; bases with no gene match: 8. The chain's CDR3 is CASSHQDRADYEQYF. The CDR3 coding sequence is TGCGCCAGCAGCCACCAAGACAGGGCCGACTACGAGCAGTACTTC.

The chain recombines TRBV6-2 or TRBV6-3 with TRBJ2-2; D not certain. CDR3 length: 18 amino acids. Germline V gene sequence: CDR1 MNHEY, CDR2 SVGEGT. V was clipped by 0 bases and J by 5 bases, with 19 bases between them. The CDR3 is CASSYSISRAPWTGELFF. The CDR3 coding sequence is TGTGCCAGCAGTTACTCGATATCCCGGGCGCCGTGGACCGGGGAGCTGTTTTTT.

This clonotype was detected ten times or more. The chain uses TRBV7-9 and TRBJ2-1; D may be TRBD1 (5 bases). The germline V gene has CDR1 SEHNR and CDR2 FQNEAQ (reference sequence). V lost 2 bases to trimming and J lost 10 bases, with 9 bases between them. This CDR3 region has 12 residues. The DNA for the CDR3 is TGTGCCAGCAGCTTAATTGGGGCAGAGCAGTTCTTC. As protein: CASSLIGAEQFF. The full variable domain, its missing parts supplied by reference TRBV7-9 and TRBJ2-1, is DTGVSQNPRHKITKRGQNVTFRCDPISEHNRLYWYRQTLGQGPEFLTYFQNEAQLEKSRLLSDRFSAERPKGSFSTLEIQRTEQGDSAMYLCASSLIGAEQFFGPGTRLTVL.

This clonotype appeared many times. The J gene is TRBJ1-2, the V gene TRBV6-1; D ambiguous. V lost 7 bases, J lost 1 base, and 13 bases lay in between. Germline V gene data show CDR1 as MNHNS and CDR2 as SASEGT. This CDR3 contains 14 residues. For the CDR3, the DNA is TGTGCCAGCATTCCCGCTGGGCTTAACTATGGCTACACCTTC. As protein: CASIPAGLNYGYTF.

This clonotype appeared many times. This chain connects TRBV12-3 or TRBV12-4 to TRBJ1-5; D remains unclear. The CDR3 loop spans 12 amino acids. V lost 5 bases, J lost 5 bases, and 7 bases lay in between. CDR3 DNA: TGTGCCAGCAGTCCGACCGATCAGCCCCAGCATTTT. This translates into CASSPTDQPQHF.

The genes are TRBV29-1 and TRBJ2-2; D remains unclear. The CDR3 runs to 14 residues. Between the trimmed V and J ends, which lost 4 bases and 4 bases, there was a span of 13 bases. CDR1 is SQVTM, CDR2 ANQGSEA, per germline. CDR3 nucleotides: TGCAGCGTTGTTGGCGAAACGAGCACCGGGGAGCTGTTTTTT. Translation gives CSVVGETSTGELFF.

This clonotype has a handful of counts. The V call is TRBV27, the J call TRBJ2-1, with no clear D. CDR1 is MNHEY, CDR2 SMNVEV, per germline (reference sequence). The V end lost 11 bases, the J end lost 5 bases, and 7 bases lay between the germline ends. CDR3 length: 10 residues. In nucleotides, the CDR3 is TGTGCCGCTGGCGACAATGAGCAGTTCTTC. It codes for CAAGDNEQFF.

This clonotype was seen more than once but under ten times. The gene calls are TRBV29-1 and TRBJ2-1; 9 positions agree with TRBD1. V lost 6 bases to trimming and J lost 2 bases; unmatched junction nucleotides: 8. This CDR3 comprises 15 residues. Germline V gene lookup returns CDR1 SQVTM and CDR2 ANQGSEA. DNA of the CDR3: TGCAGCGTGGACCGTAGGGACAGGGCCTACAATGAGCAGTTCTTC. This gives the protein CSVDRRDRAYNEQFF.